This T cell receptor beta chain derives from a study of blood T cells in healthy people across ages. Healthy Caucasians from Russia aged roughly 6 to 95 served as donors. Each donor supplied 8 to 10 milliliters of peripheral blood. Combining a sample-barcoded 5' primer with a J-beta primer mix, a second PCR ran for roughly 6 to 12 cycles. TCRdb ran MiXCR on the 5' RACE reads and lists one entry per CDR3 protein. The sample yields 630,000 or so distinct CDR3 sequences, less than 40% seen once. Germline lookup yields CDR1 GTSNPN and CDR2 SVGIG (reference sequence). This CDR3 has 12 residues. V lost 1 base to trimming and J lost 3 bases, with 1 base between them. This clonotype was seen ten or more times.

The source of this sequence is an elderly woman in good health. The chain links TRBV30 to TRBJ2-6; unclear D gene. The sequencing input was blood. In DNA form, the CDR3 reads TGTGCCTGGAGTGGTGGGGCCAACGTCCTGACTTTC. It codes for CAWSGGANVLTF.